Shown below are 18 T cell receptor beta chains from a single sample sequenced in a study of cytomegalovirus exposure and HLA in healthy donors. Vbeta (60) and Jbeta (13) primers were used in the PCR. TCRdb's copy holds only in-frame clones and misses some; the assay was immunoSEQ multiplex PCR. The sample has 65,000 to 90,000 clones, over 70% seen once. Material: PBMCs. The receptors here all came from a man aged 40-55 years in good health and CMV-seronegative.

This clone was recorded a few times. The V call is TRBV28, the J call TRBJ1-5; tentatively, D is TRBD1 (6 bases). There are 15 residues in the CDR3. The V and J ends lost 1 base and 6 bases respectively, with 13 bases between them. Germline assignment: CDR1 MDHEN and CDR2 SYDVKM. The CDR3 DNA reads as TGTGCCAGCAGTTTATCAGGGGATAGGGGTCAGCCCCAGCATTTT. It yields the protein CASSLSGDRGQPQHF.

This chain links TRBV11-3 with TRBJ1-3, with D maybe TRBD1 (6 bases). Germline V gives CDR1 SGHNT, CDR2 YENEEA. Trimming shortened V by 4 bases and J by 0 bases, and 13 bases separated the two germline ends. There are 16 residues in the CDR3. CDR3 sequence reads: CASSSTGTSSGNTIYF. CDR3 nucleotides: TGTGCCAGCAGCTCTACTGGGACAAGCTCTGGAAACACCATATATTTT.

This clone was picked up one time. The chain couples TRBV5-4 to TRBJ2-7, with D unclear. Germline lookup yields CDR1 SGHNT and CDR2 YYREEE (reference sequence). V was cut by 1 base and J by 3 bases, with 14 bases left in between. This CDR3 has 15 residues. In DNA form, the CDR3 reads TGTGCCAGCAGCTTGTCGTCCGGTCGGAGCTACGAGCAGTACTTC. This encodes CASSLSSGRSYEQYF.

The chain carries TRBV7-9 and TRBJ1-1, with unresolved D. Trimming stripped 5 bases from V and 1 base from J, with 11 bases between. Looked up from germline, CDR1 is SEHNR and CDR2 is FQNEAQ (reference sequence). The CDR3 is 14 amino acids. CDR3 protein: CASSQTYKNTEAFF. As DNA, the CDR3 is TGTGCCAGCAGCCAGACTTACAAGAACACTGAAGCTTTCTTT.

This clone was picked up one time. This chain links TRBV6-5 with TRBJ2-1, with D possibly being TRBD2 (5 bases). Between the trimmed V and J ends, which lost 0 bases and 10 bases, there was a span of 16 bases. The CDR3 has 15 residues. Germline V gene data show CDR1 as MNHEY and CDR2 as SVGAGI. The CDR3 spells CASSYSGLATWEQFF. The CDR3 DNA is TGTGCCAGCAGTTACTCAGGGCTAGCCACGTGGGAGCAGTTCTTC.

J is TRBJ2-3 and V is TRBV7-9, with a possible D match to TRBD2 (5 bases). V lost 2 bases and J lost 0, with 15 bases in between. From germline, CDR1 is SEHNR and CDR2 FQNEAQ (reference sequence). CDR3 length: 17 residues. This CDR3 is CASSLFMGALSTDTQYF. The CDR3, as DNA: TGTGCCAGCAGCTTATTCATGGGAGCACTTAGCACAGATACGCAGTATTTT.

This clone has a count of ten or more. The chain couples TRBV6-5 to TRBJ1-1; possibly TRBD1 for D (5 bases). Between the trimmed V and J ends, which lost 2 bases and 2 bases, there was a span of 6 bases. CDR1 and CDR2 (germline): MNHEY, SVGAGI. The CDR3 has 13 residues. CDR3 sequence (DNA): TGTGCCAGCAGTTACGGACACAACACTGAAGCTTTCTTT. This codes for CASSYGHNTEAFF.

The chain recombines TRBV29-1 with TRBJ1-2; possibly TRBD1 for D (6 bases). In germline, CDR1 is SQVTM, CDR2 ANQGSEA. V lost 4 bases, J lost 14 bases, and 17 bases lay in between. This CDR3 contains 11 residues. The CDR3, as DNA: TGCAGCGTTGTAGGGGGTAGGAAAGGGACCTTC. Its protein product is CSVVGGRKGTF.

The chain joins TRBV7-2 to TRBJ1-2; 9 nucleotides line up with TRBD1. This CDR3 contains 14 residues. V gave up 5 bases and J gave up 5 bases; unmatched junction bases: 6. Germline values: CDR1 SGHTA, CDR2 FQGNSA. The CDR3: CASSPTDRGYGYTF. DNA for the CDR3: TGTGCCAGCAGCCCGACGGACAGGGGATATGGCTACACCTTC. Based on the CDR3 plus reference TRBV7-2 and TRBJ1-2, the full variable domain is GAGVSQSPSNKVTEKGKDVELRCDPISGHTALYWYRQSLGQGLEFLIYFQGNSAPDKSGLPSDRFSAERTGGSVSTLTIQRTQQEDSAVYLCASSPTDRGYGYTFGSGTRLTVV.

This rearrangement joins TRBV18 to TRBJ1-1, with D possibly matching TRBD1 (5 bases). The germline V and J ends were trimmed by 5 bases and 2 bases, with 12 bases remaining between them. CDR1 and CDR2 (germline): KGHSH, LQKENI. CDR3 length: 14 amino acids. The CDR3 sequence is CASSMTDRNTEAFF. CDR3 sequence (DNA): TGTGCCAGCTCAATGACAGACCGTAACACTGAAGCTTTCTTT. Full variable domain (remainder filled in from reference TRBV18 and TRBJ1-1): NAGVMQNPRHLVRRRGQEARLRCSPMKGHSHVYWYRQLPEEGLKFMVYLQKENIIDESGMPKERFSAEFPKEGPSILRIQQVVRGDSAAYFCASSMTDRNTEAFFGQGTRLTVV.

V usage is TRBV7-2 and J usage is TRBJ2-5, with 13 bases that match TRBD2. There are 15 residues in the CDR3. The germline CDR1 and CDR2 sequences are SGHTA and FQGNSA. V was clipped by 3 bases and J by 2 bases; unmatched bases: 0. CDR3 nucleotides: TGTGCCAGCAGCTTGGGACTAGCGGGGCAAGAGACCCAGTACTTC. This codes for CASSLGLAGQETQYF.

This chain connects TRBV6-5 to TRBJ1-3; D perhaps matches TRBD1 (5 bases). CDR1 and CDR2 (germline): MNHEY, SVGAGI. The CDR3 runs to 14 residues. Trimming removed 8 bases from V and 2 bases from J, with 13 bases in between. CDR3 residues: CASFSWGTGNTIYF. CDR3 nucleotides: TGTGCCAGCTTTTCATGGGGCACTGGAAACACCATATATTTT.

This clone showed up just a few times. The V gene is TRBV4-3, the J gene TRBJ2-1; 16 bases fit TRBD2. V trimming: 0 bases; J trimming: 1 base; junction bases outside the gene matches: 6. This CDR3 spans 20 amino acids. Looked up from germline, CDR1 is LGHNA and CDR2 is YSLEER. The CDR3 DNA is TGCGCCAGCAGCCAAGAGGGAAAGGGACTAGCGGGGGGGTCCTACAATGAGCAGTTCTTC. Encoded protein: CASSQEGKGLAGGSYNEQFF.

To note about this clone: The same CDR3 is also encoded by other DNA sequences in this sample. The CDR3 sequence is CASSLLAGGTDTQYF. CDR3 nucleotides: TGTGCCAGCAGCTTGCTAGCGGGGGGAACAGATACGCAGTATTTT. The V call is TRBV7-9, the J call TRBJ2-3; 11 nucleotides line up with TRBD2. The V gene's germline CDR1 is SEHNR and CDR2 FQNEAQ (reference sequence). V was clipped by 3 bases and J by 3 bases; unmatched bases: 2. The CDR3 is 15 amino acids. The variable domain in full, completed from reference TRBV7-9 and TRBJ2-3, reads DTGVSQNPRHKITKRGQNVTFRCDPISEHNRLYWYRQTLGQGPEFLTYFQNEAQLEKSRLLSDRFSAERPKGSFSTLEIQRTEQGDSAMYLCASSLLAGGTDTQYFGPGTRLTVL.

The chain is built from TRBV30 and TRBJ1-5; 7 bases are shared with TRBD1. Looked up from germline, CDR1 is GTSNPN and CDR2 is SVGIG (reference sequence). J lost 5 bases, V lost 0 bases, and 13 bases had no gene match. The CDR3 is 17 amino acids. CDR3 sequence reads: CAWSVQRQGKGDQPQHF. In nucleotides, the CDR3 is TGTGCCTGGAGTGTCCAGAGACAGGGCAAAGGGGATCAGCCCCAGCATTTT.

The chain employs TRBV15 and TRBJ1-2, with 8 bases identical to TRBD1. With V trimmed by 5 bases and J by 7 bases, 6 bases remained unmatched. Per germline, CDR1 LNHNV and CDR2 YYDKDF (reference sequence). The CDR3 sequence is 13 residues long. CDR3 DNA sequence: TGTGCCACCAGCCTCGATACAGGGGGTGGCTACACCTTC. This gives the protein CATSLDTGGGYTF. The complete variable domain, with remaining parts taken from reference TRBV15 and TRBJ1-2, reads DAMVIQNPRYQVTQFGKPVTLSCSQTLNHNVMYWYQQKSSQAPKLLFHYYDKDFNNEADTPDNFQSRRPNTSFCFLDIRSPGLGDTAMYLCATSLDTGGGYTFGSGTRLTVV.

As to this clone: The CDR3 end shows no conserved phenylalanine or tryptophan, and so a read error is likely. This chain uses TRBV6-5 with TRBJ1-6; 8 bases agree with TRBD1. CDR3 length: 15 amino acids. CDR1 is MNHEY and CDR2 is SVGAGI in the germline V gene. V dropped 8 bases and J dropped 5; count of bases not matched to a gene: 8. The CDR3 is CASGRTGLNNSPLHL. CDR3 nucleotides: TGTGCCAGCGGTCGGACAGGGCTGAATAATTCACCCCTCCACCTT.

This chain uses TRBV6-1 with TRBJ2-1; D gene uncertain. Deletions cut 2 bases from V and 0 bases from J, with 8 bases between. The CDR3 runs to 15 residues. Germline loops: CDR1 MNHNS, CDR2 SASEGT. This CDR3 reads CASSELPSSYNEQFF. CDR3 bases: TGTGCCAGCAGTGAACTCCCGAGCTCCTACAATGAGCAGTTCTTC.